This T cell receptor (beta chain) originates from a study of T cell responses to AZD1222 COVID-19 vaccine. Findings and limits, study-wide: Clonal diversity may have been underestimated in mostly white British donors.

Only in-frame clones appear in the TCRdb table, and some are missing; sequencing was by immunoSEQ multiplex PCR. The sample holds about 180,000 clones; 70% to 90% are singletons and the top ten take more than 25%. CDR1 is MNHEY and CDR2 is SVGEGT in the germline V gene. V shed 5 bases and J 6 bases; nucleotides not matched to a gene: 3. CDR3 length equals 12 residues. This clone was picked up one time. Its antigen is not known. The clonotype comes from an adult who received the AZD1222 COVID-19 vaccine. V is TRBV6-2 or TRBV6-3 and J is TRBJ2-7; 8 bases align to TRBD1. Sequenced here: peripheral blood, sampled 28 days after the second AZD1222 dose. CDR3 sequence reads: CASSQGAGEQYF. The CDR3 DNA is TGTGCCAGCAGTCAGGGGGCTGGCGAGCAGTACTTC.